Presented here are 19 T cell receptor beta chains from one specimen sequenced in a study of blood T cells in healthy people across ages. A sample-barcoded 5' primer and a J-beta primer mix were used in a second PCR of roughly 7 to 11 cycles. TCRdb processed the 5' RACE reads anew with MiXCR; each CDR3 protein has one entry. Of some 1.1 million distinct CDR3 sequences detected, roughly two fifths appear once; the ten largest clones hold around 13%. The sequenced sample consisted of blood. The receptors derive from a man between 18 and 35 years old in good health.

This chain connects TRBV12-3 or TRBV12-4 to TRBJ2-2; no clear D. This CDR3 comprises 15 residues. The V gene lost 1 base and the J gene lost 6 bases, with 12 bases spanning the gap. The CDR3 DNA reads as TGTGCCAGCAGTTTAGGTTTAGGGATTCCCGGGGAGCTGTTTTTT. As protein: CASSLGLGIPGELFF.

There are a few counts of this clonotype. V usage is TRBV10-3 and J usage is TRBJ2-1; D is perhaps TRBD2 (5 bases). CDR3 length: 15 residues. Germline lookup yields CDR1 ENHRY and CDR2 SYGVKD. V gave up 0 bases and J gave up 5 bases, with 11 bases separating them. Here the CDR3 DNA reads TGTGCCATCAGTGAGTCACCGGGAAGCAACAATGAGCAGTTCTTC. This sequence encodes CAISESPGSNNEQFF.

Turning to this clonotype: The junction does not match germline at one end; this may be a read error. The rearrangement joins TRBV7-2 to TRBJ1-6; 8 bases line up with TRBD1. Germline V gives CDR1 SGHTA, CDR2 FQGNSA. CDR3 length equals 17 residues. The CDR3 loop reads CACSLGSGTGRFSPLHF. The CDR3 nucleotides are TGTGCCTGCAGCTTGGGATCCGGGACAGGTCGGTTTTCACCCCTCCACTTT.

The chain recombines TRBV2 with TRBJ1-2; perhaps TRBD1 as D (5 bases). V was pared by 5 bases and J by 1 base, with 11 bases between. Per the germline V gene, CDR1 is SNHLY and CDR2 is FYNNEI. This CDR3 spans 14 amino acids. The CDR3 spells CASSSQGNNYGYTF. In nucleotides, the CDR3 is TGTGCCAGCAGTTCTCAGGGTAATAACTATGGCTACACCTTC.

With regard to this clonotype: A clone one base away is much larger, so this may be a read error. V usage is TRBV7-2 and J usage is TRBJ2-3; D is perhaps TRBD1 (5 bases). CDR1 is SGHTA, CDR2 FQGNSA, per germline. The CDR3 loop spans 14 amino acids. The CDR3 DNA reads as TGTGCCAGCAGCCTGGTAGGGGAAGAGGATATGCAGTATTTT. Amino acids: CASSLVGEEDMQYF.

This CDR3 is CASSYSLASSYEQYF. The DNA for the CDR3 is TGTGCCAGCAGTTACTCGCTAGCGAGCTCCTACGAGCAGTACTTC. V usage is TRBV6-2 or TRBV6-3 and J usage is TRBJ2-7, with D possibly matching TRBD2 (6 bases). Looked up from germline, CDR1 is MNHEY and CDR2 is SVGEGT. The CDR3 loop spans 15 amino acids. Trimming cost V 0 bases and J 0 bases, with 9 bases left between them.

Only a few counts were recorded for this clonotype. V usage is TRBV10-3 and J usage is TRBJ1-2; TRBD1 matches at 10 bases. Unmatched junction bases numbered 4, after V lost 9 bases and J lost 3 bases. Per germline, CDR1 ENHRY and CDR2 SYGVKD. The CDR3 covers 13 residues. The CDR3 coding sequence is TGTGCCATAGCGACAGGGGGCGACTATGGCTACACCTTC. This codes for CAIATGGDYGYTF.

About this clonotype: An end of the junction differs from the germline gene, which may be a read error. The gene calls are TRBV7-9 and TRBJ2-3; D is perhaps TRBD1 or TRBD2 (6 bases each). Germline assignment: CDR1 SEHNR and CDR2 FQNEAQ (reference sequence). The CDR3 has 14 amino acids. The CDR3 region has the DNA TGTGTCAGCAGCTTAGGGGGGCGGTCAGATACGCAGTATTTT. Translation: CVSSLGGRSDTQYF.

The CDR3 spells CASSLLPRDREKIEQYF. CDR3 coding DNA: TGTGCCAGCTCACTCCTCCCCCGGGACAGGGAAAAAATTGAGCAGTACTTC. V usage is TRBV18 and J usage is TRBJ2-5; 9 bases are a match to TRBD1. Germline assignment: CDR1 KGHSH and CDR2 LQKENI. The CDR3 is 17 amino acids. The V and J ends lost 4 bases and 11 bases, in that order; junction bases with no gene match: 20. Supplemented by reference TRBV18 and TRBJ2-5, the full variable domain reads NAGVMQNPRHLVRRRGQEARLRCSPMKGHSHVYWYRQLPEEGLKFMVYLQKENIIDESGMPKERFSAEFPKEGPSILRIQQVVRGDSAAYFCASSLLPRDREKIEQYFGPGTRLLVL.

The chain joins TRBV3-1 to TRBJ2-1; D is undetermined. This CDR3 is built from 13 residues. V was shortened by 3 bases and J by 5 bases, with 8 bases between the two germline ends. CDR1 and CDR2 from the germline V gene are LGHDT and YNNKEL (reference sequence). CDR3 coding DNA: TGTGCCAGCAGCCAGAGCAGAAACAATGAGCAGTTCTTC. Its protein product is CASSQSRNNEQFF.

This clonotype was seen a few times. V gene TRBV28 combines with J gene TRBJ2-7; possible D gene TRBD2, 7 bases. Germline CDR1 and CDR2: MDHEN and SYDVKM. This CDR3 is built from 15 residues. The V gene lost 3 bases and the J gene lost 2 bases, with 14 bases spanning the gap. The CDR3 loop is CASSLGGGRTYEQYF. In DNA, the CDR3 is TGTGCCAGCAGTTTGGGAGGGGGAAGAACCTACGAGCAGTACTTC. The full variable domain, rest sourced from reference TRBV28 and TRBJ2-7, is DVKVTQSSRYLVKRTGEKVFLECVQDMDHENMFWYRQDPGLGLRLIYFSYDVKMKEKGDIPEGYSVSREKKERFSLILESASTNQTSMYLCASSLGGGRTYEQYFGPGTRLTVT.

The chain is built from TRBV4-3 and TRBJ1-6, with TRBD1 matching over 7 bases. The CDR3 runs 15 residues. J lost 7 bases, V lost 1 base, and 4 bases had no gene match. CDR1 LGHNA and CDR2 YSLEER come from the germline V gene. The CDR3 nucleotides read TGCGCCAGCAGCCAAGCCCGACAGGGAAATTCACCCCTCCACTTT. Protein sequence: CASSQARQGNSPLHF.

This chain uses TRBV3-1 with TRBJ2-7, with 7 bases that match TRBD2. The germline V gene encodes CDR1 LGHDT and CDR2 YNNKEL (reference sequence). The CDR3 length is 16 residues. J was trimmed by 0 bases and V by 4 bases; bases with no gene match: 9. The CDR3: CASSRVEAGSSYEQYF. The CDR3 nucleotides read TGTGCCAGCAGCCGAGTGGAAGCGGGGTCCTCCTACGAGCAGTACTTC.

This clonotype came up a few times. This chain connects TRBV6-2 or TRBV6-3 to TRBJ2-7; 7 bases match TRBD2. Judging by the DNA end, TRBJ2-5 fits better; the J call may be wrong. The CDR3 is made up of 13 amino acids. Germline-derived CDR1 and CDR2 are MNHEY and SVGEGT. CDR3 sequence reads: CASSAGTMGTQYF. The CDR3 region has the DNA TGTGCCAGCAGTGCCGGGACTATGGGGACCCAGTACTTC.

Only a few counts were recorded for this clonotype. J is TRBJ1-2 and V is TRBV6-2 or TRBV6-3; TRBD1 agrees at 9 bases. Germline-derived CDR1 and CDR2 are MNHEY and SVGEGT. The CDR3 length is 15 residues. Trimming at V came to 2 bases and at J to 5 bases, leaving 6 bases not matched to a gene. CDR3 region: CASSYPGQGRYGYTF. DNA for the CDR3: TGTGCCAGCAGTTACCCGGGACAGGGTCGATATGGCTACACCTTC.

This clonotype was seen a handful of times. V usage is TRBV5-1 and J usage is TRBJ1-2, with 8 bases that match TRBD1. The CDR3 totals 14 residues. Germline V gene lookup returns CDR1 SGHRS and CDR2 YFSETQ. Unmatched junction bases numbered 6, after V lost 4 bases and J lost 4 bases. The CDR3 sequence is CASSTGQATYGYTF. CDR3 DNA sequence: TGCGCCAGCAGCACGGGACAGGCGACCTATGGCTACACCTTC. Combining the CDR3 with reference TRBV5-1 and TRBJ1-2 gives the whole variable domain KAGVTQTPRYLIKTRGQQVTLSCSPISGHRSVSWYQQTPGQGLQFLFEYFSETQRNKGNFPGRFSGRQFSNSRSEMNVSTLELGDSALYLCASSTGQATYGYTFGSGTRLTVV.

The J gene is TRBJ2-1, the V gene TRBV20-1; a weak D match, TRBD2 (6 bases). This CDR3 contains 11 residues. The V and J ends lost 5 bases and 10 bases respectively, with 12 bases between them. Germline V gene data show CDR1 as DFQATT and CDR2 as SNEGSKA (reference sequence). The CDR3 spells CSARLGGEQFF. CDR3 nucleotide sequence: TGCAGTGCTCGCCTGGGGGGAGAGCAGTTCTTC.

Remarks on this clonotype: One end of the junction fails to match germline, which may point to a read error. This chain connects TRBV2 to TRBJ2-1; 10 nucleotides agree with TRBD2. CDR3 size: 15 residues. Germline-derived CDR1 and CDR2 are SNHLY and FYNNEI. The DNA of the CDR3 is TGTGCCAGCACCCAGTTAGCGGGGGGAAACAATGGGCAGTTCTTC. It is translated as CASTQLAGGNNGQFF.

The CDR3 DNA is TGTGCCAGCAGCCAAGATACAGGGGAGTACACTGAAGCTTTCTTT. It yields the protein CASSQDTGEYTEAFF. The chain combines TRBV4-2 with TRBJ1-1; 7 bases agree with TRBD1. The CDR3 contains 15 residues. Per germline, CDR1 LGHNA and CDR2 YNFKEQ. The J segment lost 3 bases and the V segment lost 0 bases, leaving 4 bases of the junction unmatched.